This record covers a single TCR beta chain. Its antigen is still unknown. The data were produced by immunoSEQ multiplex PCR, yet TCRdb's version contains in-frame clones alone and is incomplete. The sample contains around 70,000 clones, about nine tenths of which appear only once. The entry originates in a study of cytotoxic CD8 clonotypes in ibrutinib-treated CLL. About the study: Mean productive templates were about 250,000; mean productive rearrangements were roughly 100,000. Study-level points and caveats: Public clonotypes, found uncommonly, either contracted or stayed stable on treatment. Patients showed higher baseline clonality than age-matched healthy donors, and it tracked circulating CD8+ T-cell counts.

The source was PBMCs, collected after 12 months of ibrutinib treatment. This sequence originates from a human donor with chronic lymphocytic leukemia.

DNA of the CDR3: TGTGCCAGCAGTGACGGCTGGAACACCGGGGAGCTGTTTTTT. Protein sequence: CASSDGWNTGELFF. The gene calls are TRBV6-4 and TRBJ2-2; D remains ambiguous. The CDR3 runs 14 residues. The germline V gene has CDR1 MRHNA and CDR2 SNTAGT. Trimming pared 2 bases from V and 1 base from J, leaving 5 bases between.